This TCR beta chain was sequenced in a study of cytomegalovirus exposure and HLA in healthy donors. Overall study findings and caveats: Across donors, most TCRs were seen rarely, yet some public ones were widespread. For TCR beta chains, V- and J-gene trimming was later linked to a missense DCLRE1C variant. A later analysis showed HLA-associated TCR beta chains outstripping equally common others in clonal expansion.

As regards this clone: What it binds is not known.

V was pared by 2 bases and J by 2 bases, with 10 bases between. Germline V gene lookup returns CDR1 MDHEN and CDR2 SYDVKM. The CDR3 consists of 14 residues. The PCR employed 60 Vbeta primers together with 13 Jbeta primers. Sequencing used immunoSEQ multiplex PCR; TCRdb keeps in-frame clones, though not all of them. Seen here are some 140,000 clones, 60% to 85% observed once, and the top ten hold under 2%. The genes are TRBV28 and TRBJ2-7; D not certain. The sequence came from a female donor in good health and CMV-seropositive. Sequencing was done on a sample of PBMCs. The CDR3 loop reads CASSLGTVTYEQYF. CDR3 sequence (DNA): TGTGCCAGCAGTTTAGGTACAGTCACCTACGAGCAGTACTTC.